The 13 T cell receptor beta chains listed next were all sequenced from one sample in a study of cytomegalovirus exposure and HLA in healthy donors. 13 Jbeta primers and 60 Vbeta primers were used for the PCR. Method: immunoSEQ multiplex PCR; TCRdb's copy keeps in-frame clones and lacks some. The data contain 150,000 or so clones, about four fifths of them singletons. The sample comprised PBMCs. The receptors derive from a man aged 45-65 years in good health and CMV-seropositive.

This clone appeared once. The CDR3 protein is CASSFTGGSTEAFF. CDR3 bases: TGTGCCAGCAGCTTTACAGGGGGGAGCACTGAAGCTTTCTTT. V usage is TRBV7-9 and J usage is TRBJ1-1, with 8 bases fitting TRBD1. CDR3 length: 14 amino acids. Germline V lookup: CDR1 SEHNR, CDR2 FQNEAQ (reference sequence). J gave up 4 bases and V 3 bases, and 4 bases lay outside the gene matches.

CDR3 DNA: TGTGCCAGCAGCCGCGGACAGGGGAGAGACTATGGCTACACCTTC. It is translated as CASSRGQGRDYGYTF. The chain recombines TRBV6-1 with TRBJ1-2, with 9 nucleotides matching TRBD1. Trimming removed 6 bases from V and 3 bases from J; junction bases left unmatched: 8. Germline CDR1 and CDR2: MNHNS and SASEGT. CDR3 length: 15 amino acids.

This chain links TRBV6-7 with TRBJ2-5; the match to TRBD2 covers 14 bases. TRBV6-7 is treated as an ORF (open reading frame) with a function not yet certain. This CDR3 contains 18 residues. J lost 11 bases, V lost 7 bases, and 21 bases had no gene match. The CDR3 loop is CASIKTGTSGSPRREQYF. The DNA for the CDR3 is TGTGCCAGCATTAAAACCGGGACTAGCGGGAGTCCCCGGAGAGAGCAGTACTTC.

This chain connects TRBV7-6 to TRBJ1-6; 9 positions match TRBD1. The CDR3 length is 15 residues. Germline V gives CDR1 SGHVS, CDR2 FNYEAQ. The trim removed 4 bases at V and 6 bases at J, leaving 4 bases unmatched. CDR3 amino acids: CASSSGQGLNSPLHF. The CDR3 DNA reads as TGTGCCAGCAGCTCGGGACAGGGACTTAATTCACCCCTCCACTTT.

This chain joins TRBV28 and TRBJ1-1; TRBD1 matches 8 bases. Unmatched junction bases numbered 14, after V lost 4 bases and J lost 4 bases. There are 17 residues in the CDR3. The germline V gene has CDR1 MDHEN and CDR2 SYDVKM. The CDR3 loop is CASSSGTGKESSTEAFF. In nucleotides, the CDR3 is TGTGCCAGCAGTTCCGGGACAGGAAAGGAGAGTAGCACTGAAGCTTTCTTT.

V gene TRBV30 combines with J gene TRBJ2-7; 10 bases match TRBD1. Per the germline V gene, CDR1 is GTSNPN and CDR2 is SVGIG (reference sequence). The CDR3 runs 13 residues. Losses at the gene ends were 7 bases for V and 3 bases for J; bases not matched to a gene: 6. The CDR3: CALVTGGFYEQYF. CDR3 sequence (DNA): TGTGCCTTGGTGACAGGGGGCTTCTACGAGCAGTACTTC.

Only one count was recorded for this clone. One junction end disagrees with the germline gene, perhaps due to a read error. The chain links TRBV6-6 to TRBJ1-2; no definite D call. The CDR3 is made up of 14 amino acids. CDR1 MNHNY and CDR2 SVGAGI come from the germline V gene (reference sequence). The CDR3: CVSRYPSANYGYTF. CDR3 bases: TGTGTCAGCAGGTACCCGAGCGCAAACTATGGCTACACCTTC.

This clone is a singleton in its sample. This chain uses TRBV30 with TRBJ2-7, with 9 bases aligning to TRBD1. V lost 7 bases to trimming and J lost 4 bases; unmatched junction nucleotides: 5. Germline lookup yields CDR1 GTSNPN and CDR2 SVGIG (reference sequence). The CDR3 is 12 residues long. The CDR3 DNA reads TGTGCCTCGGACAGGGGCTTGTACGAGCAGTACTTC. Amino acid sequence: CASDRGLYEQYF.

The chain links TRBV7-8 to TRBJ2-3, with TRBD2 matching over 9 bases. V lost 1 base, J lost 1 base, and 3 bases stayed unmatched. Germline V lookup: CDR1 SGHVS, CDR2 FQNEAQ. This CDR3 has 16 residues. The CDR3 coding sequence is TGTGCCAGCAGCTTAGTTCGACTAGCGGGCACAGATACGCAGTATTTT. Its translation is CASSLVRLAGTDTQYF.

This clone was detected once. V gene TRBV29-1 combines with J gene TRBJ1-2; D unclear. Germline V gives CDR1 SQVTM, CDR2 ANQGSEA. This CDR3 region has 12 residues. Trimming cost V 5 bases and J 2 bases, with 9 bases left between them. The CDR3 region is CSVMGQNYGYTF. The CDR3, as DNA: TGCAGCGTTATGGGCCAGAACTATGGCTACACCTTC.

This clone has only one observation. The genes are TRBV7-9 and TRBJ2-1; 12 bases match TRBD2. The CDR3 is 18 residues long. Germline V lookup: CDR1 SEHNR, CDR2 FQNEAQ (reference sequence). The V gene end was trimmed by 2 bases and the J gene end by 8 bases; junction bases not matched to a gene: 13. The CDR3: CASSLRLAGGDTVYEQFF. Here the CDR3 DNA reads TGTGCCAGCAGCTTAAGGCTAGCGGGGGGGGATACAGTCTATGAGCAGTTCTTC.

This clone was recorded once. The rearrangement uses TRBV10-3 and TRBJ2-3; 9 bases match TRBD2. The junction had 5 bases not matched to a gene; V was cut back by 6 bases and J by 4 bases. This CDR3 has 14 residues. Germline V gene sequence: CDR1 ENHRY, CDR2 SYGVKD. CDR3 bases: TGTGCCATCAGCCAAGCTAGCGGGGCAGATACGCAGTATTTT. Amino acids: CAISQASGADTQYF.

V gene TRBV6-1 combines with J gene TRBJ1-4, with TRBD1 identical over 11 bases. The germline V gene encodes CDR1 MNHNS and CDR2 SASEGT. V gave up 6 bases and J gave up 8 bases; unmatched junction bases: 5. This CDR3 has 14 residues. The CDR3 here is CASSSGTGGEKLFF. The CDR3 DNA follows: TGTGCCAGCAGCTCCGGGACAGGGGGGGAAAAACTGTTTTTT.